These 15 T cell receptor beta chains were sequenced from one sample in a study of blood T cell repertoires in COVID-19. Using immunoSEQ multiplex PCR, the repertoire was profiled, and TCRdb retains in-frame clones only, with some absent. The sample lists about 330,000 clones; roughly 87% were seen once. What was sequenced was peripheral blood. The source is a man aged 25-45 years with COVID-19, enrolled during active disease.

The J gene is TRBJ2-7, the V gene TRBV6-5, with 7 bases fitting TRBD2. Unmatched junction bases numbered 3, after V lost 2 bases and J lost 2 bases. The germline V gene encodes CDR1 MNHEY and CDR2 SVGAGI. The CDR3 is 14 residues long. The CDR3 is CASSYGGTTYEQYF. The CDR3 DNA reads as TGTGCCAGCAGTTACGGAGGGACTACCTACGAGCAGTACTTC.

The rearrangement joins TRBV9 to TRBJ1-1; the match to TRBD1 covers 8 bases. V lost 4 bases and J lost 4; bases outside the gene matches: 9. This CDR3 comprises 15 residues. Germline CDR1 is SGDLS and CDR2 is YYNGEE. CDR3 DNA sequence: TGTGCCAGCAGCACGACGGACAGGGCGGGCACTGAAGCTTTCTTT. Amino acid sequence: CASSTTDRAGTEAFF.

A single count supports this clone. The genes are TRBV7-7 and TRBJ2-1; 10 bases are a match to TRBD2. Germline V gene lookup returns CDR1 SSHAT and CDR2 FNYEAQ (reference sequence). There are 19 residues in the CDR3. V shed 0 bases, J shed 7 bases, and the junction held 15 bases outside the gene matches. The CDR3 region is CASSLAPAGGRGRANEQFF. The CDR3 region has the DNA TGTGCCAGCAGCTTAGCGCCAGCGGGGGGGCGAGGGCGAGCGAATGAGCAGTTCTTC.

V and J are TRBV19 and TRBJ1-5, with D possibly TRBD1 on 6 matching bases. V was cut by 6 bases and J by 0 bases, with 24 bases left in between. From germline, CDR1 is LNHDA and CDR2 SQIVND (reference sequence). The CDR3 consists of 19 residues. Here the CDR3 reads CASSMGTSRLGYSNQPQHF. DNA of the CDR3: TGTGCCAGTAGCATGGGGACAAGCCGCTTGGGGTATAGCAATCAGCCCCAGCATTTT. Filled out from reference TRBV19 and TRBJ1-5, the complete variable domain reads DGGITQSPKYLFRKEGQNVTLSCEQNLNHDAMYWYRQDPGQGLRLIYYSQIVNDFQKGDIAEGYSVSREKKESFPLTVTSAQKNPTAFYLCASSMGTSRLGYSNQPQHFGDGTRLSIL.

V usage is TRBV18 and J usage is TRBJ2-3; the match to TRBD1 covers 7 bases. With V trimmed by 3 bases and J by 0 bases, 6 bases remained unmatched. In germline, CDR1 is KGHSH, CDR2 LQKENI. The CDR3 is 16 amino acids. The CDR3 loop is CASSPSGTASTDTQYF. As DNA, the CDR3 is TGTGCCAGCTCACCGTCCGGGACAGCTAGCACAGATACGCAGTATTTT.

The chain has TRBV4-3 and TRBJ2-1; D ambiguous. Germline V gene lookup returns CDR1 LGHNA and CDR2 YSLEER. This CDR3 is 17 amino acids long. V gave up 0 bases and J gave up 1 base, with 13 bases separating them. The CDR3 spells CASSQDFPLVSYNEQFF. The CDR3, as DNA: TGCGCCAGCAGCCAAGATTTCCCTTTAGTGTCCTACAATGAGCAGTTCTTC.

This clone was seen once. This chain links TRBV7-2 with TRBJ1-3; perhaps TRBD1 as D (5 bases). There are 14 residues in the CDR3. Between the trimmed V and J ends, which lost 6 bases and 4 bases, there was a span of 13 bases. Germline V gene lookup returns CDR1 SGHTA and CDR2 FQGNSA. CDR3 sequence reads: CASSSGTLGNTIYF. CDR3 DNA: TGTGCCAGCAGTTCAGGGACTCTGGGAAACACCATATATTTT.

CDR3 amino acids: CASRDEGWEGYNEQFF. Here the CDR3 DNA reads TGTGCCAGCAGGGACGAGGGGTGGGAGGGCTACAATGAGCAGTTCTTC. The chain has TRBV27 and TRBJ2-1; 7 bases map to TRBD2. J lost 3 bases, V lost 6 bases, and 11 bases had no gene match. Germline V lookup: CDR1 MNHEY, CDR2 SMNVEV (reference sequence). The CDR3 is 16 residues long.

The chain employs TRBV4-2 and TRBJ2-3; 8 nucleotides match TRBD2. The CDR3 is 15 amino acids. Germline CDR1 reads LGHNA; CDR2 reads YNFKEQ. Unmatched junction bases numbered 4, after V lost 5 bases and J lost 0 bases. CDR3 in DNA: TGTGCCAGCAGCTCTCGGGGGGGGAGCACAGATACGCAGTATTTT. It encodes CASSSRGGSTDTQYF.

The chain links TRBV24-1 to TRBJ2-6; D is ambiguous. Germline V gene lookup returns CDR1 KGHDR and CDR2 SFDVKD. The CDR3 consists of 19 residues. V shed 0 bases and J shed 0 bases, with 14 bases lying between them. CDR3 protein: CATSDLGRQATSGANVLTF. The CDR3 nucleotides read TGTGCCACCAGTGATTTGGGGCGTCAGGCCACCTCTGGGGCCAACGTCCTGACTTTC.

Here the CDR3 reads CASSELRGRMQPQHF. The CDR3 bases are TGTGCCAGCAGTGAACTCAGGGGGCGAATGCAACCCCAGCATTTT. The genes are TRBV6-1 and TRBJ1-5, with 8 bases that match TRBD1. V lost 2 bases, J lost 10 bases, and 10 bases stayed unmatched. This CDR3 has 15 amino acids. CDR1 is MNHNS and CDR2 is SASEGT in the germline V gene.

V usage is TRBV11-2 and J usage is TRBJ2-7; the D gene is possibly TRBD1 (7 bases). Germline CDR1 and CDR2: SGHAT and FQNNGV. Trimming left V 4 bases short and J 5 bases short, with 12 bases between. The CDR3 totals 13 residues. The CDR3 nucleotides read TGTGCCAGCAGCTCCAGGGGGGAGCACGAGCAGTACTTC. Translation: CASSSRGEHEQYF.

This sequence joins TRBV7-3 and TRBJ1-2, with D unclear. The CDR3 covers 13 residues. Germline V gene data show CDR1 as SGHTA and CDR2 as FQGTGA. V was clipped by 6 bases and J by 6 bases, with 14 bases between them. Here the CDR3 DNA reads TGTGCCAGCAGTCAGGAGCGGTTAGATGGCTACACCTTC. This encodes CASSQERLDGYTF.

This clone was counted once. This chain uses TRBV2 with TRBJ2-7, with 10 bases lining up with TRBD2. The V and J ends lost 7 bases and 0 bases, in that order; junction bases with no gene match: 3. Germline V CDR1 and CDR2: SNHLY, FYNNEI. The CDR3 is 14 residues long. The CDR3 region is CASTTSGTSYEQYF. CDR3 nucleotides: TGTGCCAGCACAACTAGCGGGACCTCCTACGAGCAGTACTTC.

The V gene is TRBV9, the J gene TRBJ1-2, with a tentative D call TRBD1 (6 bases). V lost 5 bases, J lost 0 bases, and 11 bases lay in between. The CDR3 sequence is 14 residues long. Looked up from germline, CDR1 is SGDLS and CDR2 is YYNGEE. CDR3 region: CASSPQGTNYGYTF. The CDR3, as DNA: TGTGCCAGCAGTCCCCAGGGGACTAACTATGGCTACACCTTC.